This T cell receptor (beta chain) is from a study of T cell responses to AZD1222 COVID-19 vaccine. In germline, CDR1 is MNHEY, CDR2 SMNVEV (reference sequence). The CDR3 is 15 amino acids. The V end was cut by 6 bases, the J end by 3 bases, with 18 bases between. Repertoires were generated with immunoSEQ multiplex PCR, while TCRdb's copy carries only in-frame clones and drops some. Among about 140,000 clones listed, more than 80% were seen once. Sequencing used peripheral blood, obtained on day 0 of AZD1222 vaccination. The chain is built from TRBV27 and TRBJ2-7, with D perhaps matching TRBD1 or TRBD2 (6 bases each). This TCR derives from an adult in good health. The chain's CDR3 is CASSSGQRALYEQYF. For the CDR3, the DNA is TGTGCCAGCAGCTCTGGACAGCGGGCACTCTACGAGCAGTACTTC.